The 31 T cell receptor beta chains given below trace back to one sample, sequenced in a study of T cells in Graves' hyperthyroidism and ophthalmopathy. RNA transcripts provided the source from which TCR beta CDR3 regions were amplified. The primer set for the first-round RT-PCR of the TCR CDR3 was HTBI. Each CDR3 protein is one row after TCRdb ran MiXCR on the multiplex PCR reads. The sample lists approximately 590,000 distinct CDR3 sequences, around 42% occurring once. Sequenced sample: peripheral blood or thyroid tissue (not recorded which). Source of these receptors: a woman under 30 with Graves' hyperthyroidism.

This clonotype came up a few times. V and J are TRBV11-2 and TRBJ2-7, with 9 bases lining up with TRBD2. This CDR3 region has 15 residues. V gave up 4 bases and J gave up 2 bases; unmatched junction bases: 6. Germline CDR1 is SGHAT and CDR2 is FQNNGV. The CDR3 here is CASSSPGLAAYEQYF. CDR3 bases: TGTGCCAGCAGCTCGCCGGGACTAGCCGCCTACGAGCAGTACTTC.

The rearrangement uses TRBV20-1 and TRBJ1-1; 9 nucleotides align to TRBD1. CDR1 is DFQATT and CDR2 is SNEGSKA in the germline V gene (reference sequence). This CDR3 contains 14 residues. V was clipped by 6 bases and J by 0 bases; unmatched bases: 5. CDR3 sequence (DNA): TGCAGTGCCCCGGGACAGGGAATGAACACTGAAGCTTTCTTT. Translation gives CSAPGQGMNTEAFF.

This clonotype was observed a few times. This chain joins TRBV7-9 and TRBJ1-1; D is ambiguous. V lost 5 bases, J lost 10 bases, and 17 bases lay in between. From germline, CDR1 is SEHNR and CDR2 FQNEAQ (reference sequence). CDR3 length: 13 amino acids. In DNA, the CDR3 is TGTGCCAGCAGCCAAGAATCGGGGTTGGGAGCTTTCTTT. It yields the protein CASSQESGLGAFF.

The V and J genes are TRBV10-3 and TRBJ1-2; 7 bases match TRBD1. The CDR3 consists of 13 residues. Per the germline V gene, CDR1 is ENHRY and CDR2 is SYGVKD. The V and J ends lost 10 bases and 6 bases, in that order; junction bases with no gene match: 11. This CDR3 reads CASSPLRGDGYTF. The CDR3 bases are TGTGCCAGCAGCCCCCTCAGGGGGGATGGCTACACCTTC.

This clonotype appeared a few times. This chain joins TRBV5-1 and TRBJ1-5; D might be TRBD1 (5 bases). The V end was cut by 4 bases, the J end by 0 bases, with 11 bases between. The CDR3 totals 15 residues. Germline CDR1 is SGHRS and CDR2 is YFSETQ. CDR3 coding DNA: TGCGCCAGCAGCCGGGACGGTCATAGCAATCAGCCCCAGCATTTT. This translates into CASSRDGHSNQPQHF.

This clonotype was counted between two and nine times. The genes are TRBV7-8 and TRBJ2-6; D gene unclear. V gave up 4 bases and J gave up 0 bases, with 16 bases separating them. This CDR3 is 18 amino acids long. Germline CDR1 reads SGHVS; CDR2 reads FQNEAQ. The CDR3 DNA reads TGTGCCAGCAGCTCGATGAGACAAGCCAACTCTGGGGCCAACGTCCTGACTTTC. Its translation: CASSSMRQANSGANVLTF.

CDR3 amino acids: CASSLRDISYEQYF. The CDR3, as DNA: TGTGCCAGCAGTTTGCGGGACATCTCCTACGAGCAGTACTTC. This chain uses TRBV7-9 with TRBJ2-7; D tentatively fits TRBD1 or TRBD2 (6 bases each). In germline, CDR1 is SEHNR, CDR2 FQNEAQ (reference sequence). The length of the CDR3 is 14 residues. The V end lost 6 bases, the J end lost 0 bases, and 12 bases lay between the germline ends.

In DNA, the CDR3 is TGTGCCAGCATTCCCATGAGGACAGGGGTCTGGACTGAAGCTTTCTTT. Translating it yields CASIPMRTGVWTEAFF. The V and J genes are TRBV6-1 and TRBJ1-1; 9 nucleotides match TRBD1. Germline loops: CDR1 MNHNS, CDR2 SASEGT. CDR3 length: 16 amino acids. Trimming cost V 7 bases and J 5 bases; bases outside gene matches: 14.

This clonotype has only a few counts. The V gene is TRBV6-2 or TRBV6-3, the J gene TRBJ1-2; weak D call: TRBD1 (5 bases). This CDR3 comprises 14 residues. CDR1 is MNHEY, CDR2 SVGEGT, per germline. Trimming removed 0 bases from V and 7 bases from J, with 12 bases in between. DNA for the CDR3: TGTGCCAGCAGTTACTCTTCCGAAAGGGGTGGCTACACCTTC. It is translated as CASSYSSERGGYTF.

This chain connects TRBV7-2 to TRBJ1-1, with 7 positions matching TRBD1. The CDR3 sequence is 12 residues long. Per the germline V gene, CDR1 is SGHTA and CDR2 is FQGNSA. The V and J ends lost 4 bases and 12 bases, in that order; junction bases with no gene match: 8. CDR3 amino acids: CASSSVRGSSFF. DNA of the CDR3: TGTGCCAGCAGCTCCGTCAGGGGGTCATCTTTCTTT. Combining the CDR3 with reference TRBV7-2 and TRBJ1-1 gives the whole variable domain GAGVSQSPSNKVTEKGKDVELRCDPISGHTALYWYRQSLGQGLEFLIYFQGNSAPDKSGLPSDRFSAERTGGSVSTLTIQRTQQEDSAVYLCASSSVRGSSFFGQGTRLTVV.

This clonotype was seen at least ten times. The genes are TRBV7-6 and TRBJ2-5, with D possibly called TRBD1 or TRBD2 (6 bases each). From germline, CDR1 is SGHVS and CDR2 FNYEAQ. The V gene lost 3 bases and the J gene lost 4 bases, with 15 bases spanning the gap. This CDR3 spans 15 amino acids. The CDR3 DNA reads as TGTGCCAGCAGCTTCCCGGGGGCGCGGTCAGAGACCCAGTACTTC. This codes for CASSFPGARSETQYF.

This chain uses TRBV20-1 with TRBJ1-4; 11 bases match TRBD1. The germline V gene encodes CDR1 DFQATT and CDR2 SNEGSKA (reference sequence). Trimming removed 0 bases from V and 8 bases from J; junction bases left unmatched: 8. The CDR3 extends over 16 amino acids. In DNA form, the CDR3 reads TGCAGTGCTAGAGATCAGGACAGGGGGCTGAACGAAAAACTGTTTTTT. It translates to CSARDQDRGLNEKLFF.

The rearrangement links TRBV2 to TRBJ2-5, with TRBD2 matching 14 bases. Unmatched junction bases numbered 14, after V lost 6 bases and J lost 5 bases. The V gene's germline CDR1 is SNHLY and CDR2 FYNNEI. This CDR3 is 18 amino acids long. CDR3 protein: CASSASPGLAGVMETQYF. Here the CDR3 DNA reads TGTGCCAGCAGCGCGAGTCCGGGACTAGCGGGAGTAATGGAGACCCAGTACTTC.

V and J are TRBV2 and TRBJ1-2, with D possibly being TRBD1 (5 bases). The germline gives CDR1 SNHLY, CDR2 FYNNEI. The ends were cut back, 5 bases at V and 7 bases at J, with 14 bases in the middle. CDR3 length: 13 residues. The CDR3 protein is CASSRGIHCGYTF. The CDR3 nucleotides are TGTGCCAGCAGTAGGGGTATCCACTGTGGCTACACCTTC. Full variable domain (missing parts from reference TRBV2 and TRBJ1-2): EPEVTQTPSHQVTQMGQEVILRCVPISNHLYFYWYRQILGQKVEFLVSFYNNEISEKSEIFDDQFSVERPDGSNFTLKIRSTKLEDSAMYFCASSRGIHCGYTFGSGTRLTVV.

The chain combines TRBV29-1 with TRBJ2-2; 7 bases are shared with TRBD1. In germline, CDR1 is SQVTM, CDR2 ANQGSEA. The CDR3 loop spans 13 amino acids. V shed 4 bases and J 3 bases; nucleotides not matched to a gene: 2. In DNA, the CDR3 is TGCAGCGTTGCCCAGGGGGACACCGGGGAGCTGTTTTTT. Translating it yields CSVAQGDTGELFF.

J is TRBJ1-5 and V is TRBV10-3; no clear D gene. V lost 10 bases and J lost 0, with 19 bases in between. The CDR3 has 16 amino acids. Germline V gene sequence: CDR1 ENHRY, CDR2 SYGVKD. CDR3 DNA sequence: TGTGCCAGCTCCGTATGGCGGCCGGATAGCAATCAGCCCCAGCATTTT. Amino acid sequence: CASSVWRPDSNQPQHF.

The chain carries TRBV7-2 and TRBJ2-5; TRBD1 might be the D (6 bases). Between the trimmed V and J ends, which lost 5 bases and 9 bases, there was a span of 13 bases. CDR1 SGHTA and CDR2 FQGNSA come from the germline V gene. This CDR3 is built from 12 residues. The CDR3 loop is CASSLGGQPQYF. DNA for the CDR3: TGTGCCAGCAGCCTAGGGGGTCAGCCCCAGTACTTC.

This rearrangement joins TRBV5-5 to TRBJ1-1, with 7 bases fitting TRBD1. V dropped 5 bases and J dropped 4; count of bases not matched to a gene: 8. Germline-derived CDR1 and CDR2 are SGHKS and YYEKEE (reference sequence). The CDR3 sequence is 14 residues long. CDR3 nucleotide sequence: TGTGCCAGCAGAGGTGACAGGGAGAGCACTGAAGCTTTCTTT. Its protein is CASRGDRESTEAFF.

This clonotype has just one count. The CDR3 DNA sequence: TGCAGCGGAGGACAGGGCCATCAGCCCCAGCATTTT. Protein product: CSGGQGHQPQHF. The rearrangement joins TRBV29-1 to TRBJ1-5; 8 bases are a match to TRBD1. The V gene's germline CDR1 is SQVTM and CDR2 ANQGSEA. J gave up 5 bases and V 7 bases, and 4 bases lay outside the gene matches. This CDR3 is built from 12 residues. Looking up the rest from reference TRBV29-1 and TRBJ1-5 gives the full variable domain: SAVISQKPSRDICQRGTSLTIQCQVDSQVTMMFWYRQQPGQSLTLIATANQGSEATYESGFVIDKFPISRPNLTFSTLTVSNMSPEDSSIYLCSGGQGHQPQHFGDGTRLSIL.

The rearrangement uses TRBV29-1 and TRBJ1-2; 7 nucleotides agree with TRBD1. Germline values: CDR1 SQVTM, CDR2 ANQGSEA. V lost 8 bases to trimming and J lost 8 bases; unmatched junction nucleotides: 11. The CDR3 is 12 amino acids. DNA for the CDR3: TGCAGCAGTGGATCCAGGGGGGACGGCTACACCTTC. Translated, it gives CSSGSRGDGYTF.

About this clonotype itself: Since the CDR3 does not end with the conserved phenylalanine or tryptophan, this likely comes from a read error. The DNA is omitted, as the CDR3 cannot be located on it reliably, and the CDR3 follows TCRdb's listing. The CDR3 is CASSVGPDS. This chain links TRBV9 with TRBJ1-6. The CDR3 length is 9 residues, termini included. Germline loops: CDR1 SGDLS, CDR2 YYNGEE.

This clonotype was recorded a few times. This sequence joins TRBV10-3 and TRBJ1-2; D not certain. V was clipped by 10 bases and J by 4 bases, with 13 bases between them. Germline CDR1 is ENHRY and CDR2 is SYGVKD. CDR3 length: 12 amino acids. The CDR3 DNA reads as TGTGCCAGCAGAGCAGAAATCTATGGCTACACCTTC. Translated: CASRAEIYGYTF.

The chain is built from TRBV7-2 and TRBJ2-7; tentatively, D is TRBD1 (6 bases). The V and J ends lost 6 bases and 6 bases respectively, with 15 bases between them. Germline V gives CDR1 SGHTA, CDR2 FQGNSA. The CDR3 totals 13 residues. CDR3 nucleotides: TGTGCCAGCAGTGAGTCTACAGGGACCGAGCAGTACTTC. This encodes CASSESTGTEQYF.

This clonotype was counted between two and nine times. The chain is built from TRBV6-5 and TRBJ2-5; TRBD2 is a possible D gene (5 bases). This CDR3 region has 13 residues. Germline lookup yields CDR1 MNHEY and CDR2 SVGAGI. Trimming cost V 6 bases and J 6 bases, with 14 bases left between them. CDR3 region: CASRASGGQTQYF. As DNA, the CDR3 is TGTGCCAGCAGGGCCAGCGGAGGTCAGACCCAGTACTTC.

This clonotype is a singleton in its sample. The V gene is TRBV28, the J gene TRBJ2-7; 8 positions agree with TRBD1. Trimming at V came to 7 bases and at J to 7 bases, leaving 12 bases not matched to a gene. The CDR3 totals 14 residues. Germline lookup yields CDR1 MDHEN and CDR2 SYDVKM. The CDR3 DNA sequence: TGTGCCAGCATTGGCGCTCAGGGGGCATGGGAGCAGTACTTC. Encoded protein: CASIGAQGAWEQYF.

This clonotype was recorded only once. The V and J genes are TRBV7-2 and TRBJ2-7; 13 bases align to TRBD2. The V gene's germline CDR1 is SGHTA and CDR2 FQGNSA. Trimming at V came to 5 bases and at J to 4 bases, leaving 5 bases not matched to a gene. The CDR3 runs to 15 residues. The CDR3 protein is CASSTGTSGEYEQYF. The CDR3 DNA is TGTGCCAGCAGCACAGGGACTAGCGGGGAATACGAGCAGTACTTC. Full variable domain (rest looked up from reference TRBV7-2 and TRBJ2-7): GAGVSQSPSNKVTEKGKDVELRCDPISGHTALYWYRQSLGQGLEFLIYFQGNSAPDKSGLPSDRFSAERTGGSVSTLTIQRTQQEDSAVYLCASSTGTSGEYEQYFGPGTRLTVT.

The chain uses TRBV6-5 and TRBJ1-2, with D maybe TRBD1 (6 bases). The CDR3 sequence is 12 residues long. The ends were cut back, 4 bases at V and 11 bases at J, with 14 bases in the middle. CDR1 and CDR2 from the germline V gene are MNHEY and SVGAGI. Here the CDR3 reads CASSFSDRTYTF. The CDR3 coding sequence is TGTGCCAGCAGTTTCTCTGACAGGACTTACACCTTC.

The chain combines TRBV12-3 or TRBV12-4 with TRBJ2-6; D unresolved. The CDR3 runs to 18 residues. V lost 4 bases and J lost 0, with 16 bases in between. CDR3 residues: CASSSLVFRSSGANVLTF. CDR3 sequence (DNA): TGTGCCAGCAGTTCGCTTGTTTTTAGGAGCTCTGGGGCCAACGTCCTGACTTTC.

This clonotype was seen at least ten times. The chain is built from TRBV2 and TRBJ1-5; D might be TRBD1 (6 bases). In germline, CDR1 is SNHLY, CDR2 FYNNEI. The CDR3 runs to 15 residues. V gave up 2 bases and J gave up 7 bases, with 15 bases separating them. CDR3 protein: CASSETQGLGQPQHF. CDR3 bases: TGTGCCAGCAGTGAAACACAGGGTTTGGGGCAGCCCCAGCATTTT.

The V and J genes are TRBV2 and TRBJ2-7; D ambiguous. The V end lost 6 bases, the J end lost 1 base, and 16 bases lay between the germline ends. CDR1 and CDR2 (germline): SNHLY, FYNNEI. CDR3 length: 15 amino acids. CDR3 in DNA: TGTGCCAGCAGCCAAGATCCCGACAAATCCTACGAGCAGTACTTC. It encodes CASSQDPDKSYEQYF.

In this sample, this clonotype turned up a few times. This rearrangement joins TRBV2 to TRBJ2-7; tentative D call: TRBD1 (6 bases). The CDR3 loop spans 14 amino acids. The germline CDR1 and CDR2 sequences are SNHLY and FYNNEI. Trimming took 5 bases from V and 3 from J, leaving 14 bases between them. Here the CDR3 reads CASSLQGSDYEQYF. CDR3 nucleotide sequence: TGTGCCAGCAGTTTACAGGGTTCCGACTACGAGCAGTACTTC.